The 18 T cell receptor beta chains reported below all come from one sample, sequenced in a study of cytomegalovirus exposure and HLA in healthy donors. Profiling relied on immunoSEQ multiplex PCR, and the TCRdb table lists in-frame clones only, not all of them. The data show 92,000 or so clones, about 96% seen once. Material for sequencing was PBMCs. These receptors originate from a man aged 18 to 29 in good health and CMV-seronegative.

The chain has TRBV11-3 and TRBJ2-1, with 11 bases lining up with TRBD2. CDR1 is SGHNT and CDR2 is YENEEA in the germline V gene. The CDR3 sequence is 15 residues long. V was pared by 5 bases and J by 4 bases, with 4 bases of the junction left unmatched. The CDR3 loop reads CASSHRLAGYNEQFF. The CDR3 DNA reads TGTGCCAGCAGCCACAGACTAGCGGGATACAATGAGCAGTTCTTC. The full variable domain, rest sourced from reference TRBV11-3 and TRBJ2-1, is EAGVVQSPRYKIIEKKQPVAFWCNPISGHNTLYWYLQNLGQGPELLIRYENEEAVDDSQLPKDRFSAERLKGVDSTLKIQPAELGDSAVYLCASSHRLAGYNEQFFGPGTRLTVL.

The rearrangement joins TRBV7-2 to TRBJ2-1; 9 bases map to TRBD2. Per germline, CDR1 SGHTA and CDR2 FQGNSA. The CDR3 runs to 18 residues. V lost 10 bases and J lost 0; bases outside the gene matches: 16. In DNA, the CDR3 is TGTGCCATGGGGAGGCTAGCGGGAAGTTTGAACTCCTACAATGAGCAGTTCTTC. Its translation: CAMGRLAGSLNSYNEQFF. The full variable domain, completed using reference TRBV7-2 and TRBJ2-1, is GAGVSQSPSNKVTEKGKDVELRCDPISGHTALYWYRQSLGQGLEFLIYFQGNSAPDKSGLPSDRFSAERTGGSVSTLTIQRTQQEDSAVYLCAMGRLAGSLNSYNEQFFGPGTRLTVL.

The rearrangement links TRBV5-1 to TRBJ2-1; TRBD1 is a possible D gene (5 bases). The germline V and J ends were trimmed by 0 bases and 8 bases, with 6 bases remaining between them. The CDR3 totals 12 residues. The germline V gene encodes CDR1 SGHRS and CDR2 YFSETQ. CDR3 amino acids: CASSLGGYEQFF. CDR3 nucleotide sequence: TGCGCCAGCAGCTTGGGGGGCTATGAGCAGTTCTTC.

The CDR3 DNA follows: TGTGCCAGCAGCCGGCTAGCGGGAGGGCCCGAGCAGTACTTC. Translating it yields CASSRLAGGPEQYF. V is TRBV28 and J is TRBJ2-7; the match to TRBD2 covers 12 bases. In germline, CDR1 is MDHEN, CDR2 SYDVKM. Trimming removed 6 bases from V and 6 bases from J; junction bases left unmatched: 6. CDR3 size: 14 residues.

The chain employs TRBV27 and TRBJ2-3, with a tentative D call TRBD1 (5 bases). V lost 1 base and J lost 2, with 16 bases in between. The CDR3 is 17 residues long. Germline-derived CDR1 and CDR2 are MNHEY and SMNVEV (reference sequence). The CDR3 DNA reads TGTGCCAGCAGTTTATGGGGCGGCTACTTGATCACAGATACGCAGTATTTT. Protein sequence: CASSLWGGYLITDTQYF.

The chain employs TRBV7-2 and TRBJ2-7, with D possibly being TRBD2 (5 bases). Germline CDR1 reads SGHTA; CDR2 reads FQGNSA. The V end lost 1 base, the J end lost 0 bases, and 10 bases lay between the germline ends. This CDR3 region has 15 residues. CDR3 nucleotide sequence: TGTGCCAGCAGCTTAGACGGGAAAAGCTCCTACGAGCAGTACTTC. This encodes CASSLDGKSSYEQYF.

The DNA of the CDR3 is TGCGCCAGCAGCCAAGTGATCAGAAAACCAAACTATGGCTACACCTTC. Amino acid sequence: CASSQVIRKPNYGYTF. The chain recombines TRBV4-1 with TRBJ1-2; D uncertain. CDR1 and CDR2 (germline): MGHRA, YSYEKL. The V gene lost 1 base and the J gene lost 2 bases, with 14 bases spanning the gap. This CDR3 region has 16 residues.

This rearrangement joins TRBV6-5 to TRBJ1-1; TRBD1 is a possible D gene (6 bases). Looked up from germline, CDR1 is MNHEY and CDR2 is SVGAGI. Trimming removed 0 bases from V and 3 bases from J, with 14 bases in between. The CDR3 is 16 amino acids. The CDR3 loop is CASSYSSRTVYTEAFF. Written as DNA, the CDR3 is TGTGCCAGCAGTTACTCGTCCCGGACAGTGTACACTGAAGCTTTCTTT.

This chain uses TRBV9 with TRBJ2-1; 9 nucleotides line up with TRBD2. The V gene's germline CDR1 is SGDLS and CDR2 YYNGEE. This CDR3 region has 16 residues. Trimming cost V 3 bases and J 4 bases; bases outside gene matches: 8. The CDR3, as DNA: TGTGCCAGCAGCGCTCCGGGACTAGCCCCATACAATGAGCAGTTCTTC. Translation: CASSAPGLAPYNEQFF.

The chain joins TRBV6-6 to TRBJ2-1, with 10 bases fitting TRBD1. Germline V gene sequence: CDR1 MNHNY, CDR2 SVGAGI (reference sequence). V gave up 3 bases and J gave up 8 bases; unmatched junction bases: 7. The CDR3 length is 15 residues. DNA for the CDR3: TGTGCCAGCAGTTATCCGGGACAGGGGTGGCATGAGCAGTTCTTC. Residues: CASSYPGQGWHEQFF.

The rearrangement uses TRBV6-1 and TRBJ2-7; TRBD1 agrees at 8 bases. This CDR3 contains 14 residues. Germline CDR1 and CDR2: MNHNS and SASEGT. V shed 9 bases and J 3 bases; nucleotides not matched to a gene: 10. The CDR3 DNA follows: TGTGCCAGTGAAGTAGACAGGGGTAACTACGAGCAGTACGTC. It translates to CASEVDRGNYEQYV.

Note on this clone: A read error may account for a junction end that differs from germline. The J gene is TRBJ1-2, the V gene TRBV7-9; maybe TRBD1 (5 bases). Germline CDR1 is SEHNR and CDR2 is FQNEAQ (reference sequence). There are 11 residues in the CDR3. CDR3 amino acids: CASSLGQLLSF. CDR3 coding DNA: TGTGCCAGCAGCTTAGGACAGCTGCTCTCCTTC.

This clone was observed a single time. Here the CDR3 reads CASSYPTEGTSGSNEQFF. As DNA, the CDR3 is TGTGCCAGCAGTTACCCAACGGAAGGGACTAGCGGGAGCAATGAGCAGTTCTTC. The chain carries TRBV7-2 and TRBJ2-1, with 14 bases fitting TRBD2. This CDR3 has 18 residues. V gave up 6 bases and J gave up 6 bases; unmatched junction bases: 13. The germline gives CDR1 SGHTA, CDR2 FQGNSA. Variable domain in full (rest from reference TRBV7-2 and TRBJ2-1): GAGVSQSPSNKVTEKGKDVELRCDPISGHTALYWYRQSLGQGLEFLIYFQGNSAPDKSGLPSDRFSAERTGGSVSTLTIQRTQQEDSAVYLCASSYPTEGTSGSNEQFFGPGTRLTVL.

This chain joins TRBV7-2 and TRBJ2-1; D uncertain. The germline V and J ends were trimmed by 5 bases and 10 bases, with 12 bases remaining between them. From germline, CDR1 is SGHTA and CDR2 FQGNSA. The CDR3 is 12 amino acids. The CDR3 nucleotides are TGTGCCAGCAGCCCCTCCACCGGGGAGCAGTTCTTC. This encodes CASSPSTGEQFF.

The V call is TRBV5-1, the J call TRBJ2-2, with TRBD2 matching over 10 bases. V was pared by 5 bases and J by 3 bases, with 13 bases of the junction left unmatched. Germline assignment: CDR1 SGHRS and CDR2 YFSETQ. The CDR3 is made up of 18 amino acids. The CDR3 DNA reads TGCGCCAGCAGTTCCCCACCAGCGGGAGGGGTCCACACCGGGGAGCTGTTTTTT. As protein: CASSSPPAGGVHTGELFF.

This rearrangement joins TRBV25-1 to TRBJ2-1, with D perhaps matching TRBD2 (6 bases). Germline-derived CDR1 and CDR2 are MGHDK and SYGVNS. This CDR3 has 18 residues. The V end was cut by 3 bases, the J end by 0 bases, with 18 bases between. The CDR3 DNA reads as TGTGCCAGCAGTGATCCCAATAAGCGGGTAAGCTCCTACAATGAGCAGTTCTTC. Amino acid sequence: CASSDPNKRVSSYNEQFF.

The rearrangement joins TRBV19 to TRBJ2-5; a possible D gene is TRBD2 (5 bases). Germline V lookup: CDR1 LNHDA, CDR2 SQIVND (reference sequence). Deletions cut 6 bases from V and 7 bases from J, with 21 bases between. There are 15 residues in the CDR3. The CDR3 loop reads CASSIDYPSSGTQYF. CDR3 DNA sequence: TGTGCCAGTAGCATTGACTACCCATCCTCGGGGACCCAGTACTTC.

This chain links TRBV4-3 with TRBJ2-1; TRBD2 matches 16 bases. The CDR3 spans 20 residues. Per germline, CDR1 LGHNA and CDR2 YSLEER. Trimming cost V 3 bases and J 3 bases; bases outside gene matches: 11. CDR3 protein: CASSQTSGTSGRVGYNEQFF. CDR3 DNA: TGCGCCAGCAGCCAGACATCCGGGACTAGCGGGAGGGTGGGCTACAATGAGCAGTTCTTC.